Reported below is one TCR beta chain. Its specificity is unknown. The CDR3 contains 14 residues. Per germline, CDR1 MGHRA and CDR2 YSYEKL. The ends were cut back, 5 bases at V and 5 bases at J, with 13 bases in the middle. These data are taken from a study of shared clonotypes between healthy human individuals. Study details: Three plates each covered CD4 naive and memory; CD8 naive two, CD8 memory one. Notes on the study in general: Only blood was sampled, and tissue TCR repertoires likely differ from blood ones.

Together with CD45RO+ cells, CCR7-negative CD45RA+ TemRA cells were included in CD8 memory. The study ran the assay at deep level. The protocol was immunoSEQ multiplex PCR, while the TCRdb copy is restricted to in-frame clones and leaves out a portion. This table holds 70,000 to 95,000 clones, 50% to 70% found once. Sequencing input: memory CD8+ T cells sorted from blood. Stated subset: CD45RO+ cells pooled with CCR7-negative TemRA cells. This TCR derives from a man aged 25 to 45 in good health. The chain is built from TRBV4-1 and TRBJ2-1; D uncertain. The chain's CDR3 is CASSRSGLNNEQFF. As DNA, the CDR3 is TGCGCCAGCAGCAGGTCTGGCTTGAACAATGAGCAGTTCTTC.